These T cell receptor beta chains were read from a single sample in a study of T cell repertoires in cytomegalovirus infection. TCRdb fed the reads into MiXCR, producing one record per CDR3 protein. The profile shows fewer than 1,000,000 distinct CDR3 sequences, 25% to 40% of them singletons. Their antigens are not known. The specimen was cultured CD8+ T cells from PBMCs, collected from culture after CMV antigen stimulation. These TCRs come from a human donor in good health (CMV status not recorded). Some clones in this sample may be carry-over from other donors' samples. CDR3s include the opening cysteine and the closing phenylalanine or tryptophan. The order of the fields is V gene, clone size, J gene, D gene, CDR3 DNA, CDR3 protein. The D gene is left open where the match is weak. The listing skips clone size in some rows; elsewhere it reads once, few, many or a size class.

TRBV28,few,TRBJ2-7,-,TGTGCCAGCAGTTTGGTGGGCACCCTGGTATCCTCCTACGAGCAGTACTTC,CASSLVGTLVSSYEQYF
TRBV5-6,few,TRBJ2-5,-,TGTGCCAGCAGCCTCCAGTACCAAGAGACCCAGTACTTC,CASSLQYQETQYF
TRBV6-6,few,TRBJ2-7,-,TGTGCCAGCAGTTACATCAGGGTTTCGGTAGGCGAGCAGTACTTC,CASSYIRVSVGEQYF
TRBV10-1,-,TRBJ1-1,-,TGCGCCAGCAGTGAGGCCAGAGCGAACACTGAAGCTTTCTTT,CASSEARANTEAFF
TRBV27,-,TRBJ1-1,-,TGTGCCAGCAGTTTTCTTGGGGAGCCTGAAGCTTTCTTT,CASSFLGEPEAFF
TRBV4-3,few,TRBJ2-3,-,TGCGCCAGCAGCCAAGACCCCTCGGTTAAGCTCAGCACAGATACGCAGTATTTT,CASSQDPSVKLSTDTQYF
TRBV11-2,few,TRBJ1-1,-,TGTGCCAGCAGCTCTTGGACAGTAAAAATGAACACTGAAGCTTTCTTT,CASSSWTVKMNTEAFF
TRBV12-3/TRBV12-4,-,TRBJ1-2,-,TGTGCCAGCAGTCCACAGGTGTGGAAAGGCTACACCTTC,CASSPQVWKGYTF
TRBV27,few,TRBJ1-2,-,TGTGCCAGCAGTTCCCGGGGGAGGAGCGGCTACACCTTC,CASSSRGRSGYTF
TRBV12-3/TRBV12-4,few,TRBJ1-1,TRBD1,TGTGCCAGCAATACCCCCCGGGACAGGCTTAACACTGAAGCTTTCTTT,CASNTPRDRLNTEAFF
TRBV6-6,few,TRBJ1-5,-,TGTGCCAGCAGTTACGGTTTACATCAGCCCCAGCATTTT,CASSYGLHQPQHF